The following is a T cell receptor beta chain sequence with its context. The CDR3 runs 15 residues. Trimming pared 7 bases from V and 0 bases from J, leaving 15 bases between. The germline V gene encodes CDR1 WNHNN and CDR2 SYGVQD (reference sequence). This sample stems from a study of blood T cell repertoires in COVID-19. Overall study context: Whether acute or convalescent, the COVID-19 samples came from the United States, Italy and Spain. T cells, B-cell-depleted T cells, or PBMCs supplied cDNA or gDNA.

Authors' analysis steps: From reference gene primer amplification, estimates of nucleated cell counts were derived. TCRdb's table, derived via immunoSEQ multiplex PCR, lists solely in-frame clones and lacks some. V and J calls and clone size are copied from that table; D and trimming were computed from the DNA. The profile covers some 57,000 clones, with roughly 89% appearing a single time and 10% to 15% taken by the ten largest. The clonotype was recovered from a man aged 55 to 70 with active COVID-19. Material: peripheral blood. The chain has TRBV10-1 and TRBJ1-1; D perhaps matches TRBD1 (6 bases). The CDR3 is CASTFGGQLNTEAFF. DNA for the CDR3: TGCGCCAGCACTTTCGGTGGACAGTTGAACACTGAAGCTTTCTTT.